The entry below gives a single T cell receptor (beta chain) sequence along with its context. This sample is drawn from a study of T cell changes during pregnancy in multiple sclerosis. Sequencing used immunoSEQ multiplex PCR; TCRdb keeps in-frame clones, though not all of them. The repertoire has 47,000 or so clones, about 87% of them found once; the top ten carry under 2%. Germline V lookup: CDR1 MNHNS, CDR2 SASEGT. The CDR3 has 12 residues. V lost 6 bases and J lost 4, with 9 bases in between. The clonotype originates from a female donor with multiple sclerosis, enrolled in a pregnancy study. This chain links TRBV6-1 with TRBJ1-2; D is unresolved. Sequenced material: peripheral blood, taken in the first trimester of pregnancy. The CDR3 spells CASRPGFYGYTF. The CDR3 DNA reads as TGTGCCAGCAGACCCGGTTTCTATGGCTACACCTTC.